This entry concerns a single TCR beta chain. The antigen remains undetermined. This CDR3 comprises 13 residues. Germline CDR1 and CDR2: WNHNN and SYGVQD (reference sequence). V was pared by 5 bases and J by 1 base, with 8 bases between. Assay used: immunoSEQ multiplex PCR; TCRdb lists only in-frame clones, some missing. The sample consists of 60,000 to 70,000 clones, approximately 90% of them appearing once. Separate from the roughly 700-subject first cohort was the approximately 120-subject validation cohort, to which the donors belonged. The data were obtained in a study of cytomegalovirus exposure and HLA in healthy donors. Study-wide background: Per a later analysis, the 550 to 850 first-cohort and over 90 validation repertoires shared one platform.

Study results and limitations: The study put 150 to 200 TCR beta chains on its list as cytomegalovirus-associated. The tendency of first-cohort TCR clusters to co-occur in the 120 or so validation repertoires was the finding of a later analysis.

The chain employs TRBV10-1 and TRBJ2-5, with D possibly TRBD1 on 6 matching bases. This TCR derives from a woman between 18 and 30 years old in good health and CMV-seronegative. Sequenced material: PBMCs. The CDR3 DNA reads TGCGCCAGCAGTCGACAGGTCCAAGAGACCCAGTACTTC. Translating it yields CASSRQVQETQYF.